What follows are 19 T cell receptor beta chains derived from one specimen sequenced in a study of OX40 agonist ivuxolimab in advanced cancers. Clones were read by immunoSEQ multiplex PCR, and TCRdb kept only the in-frame ones, dropping some. The table includes 20,000 to 25,000 clones, around 81% detected once. The material was CD4+ or CD8+ T cells sorted from blood, obtained in a trial of the OX40 agonist ivuxolimab. These receptors were obtained from an adult with an advanced solid tumor such as melanoma, head and neck, liver or kidney cancer.

V gene TRBV9 combines with J gene TRBJ2-1; 8 bases fit TRBD2. V shed 4 bases, J shed 1 base, and the junction held 4 bases outside the gene matches. The CDR3 consists of 15 residues. Germline lookup yields CDR1 SGDLS and CDR2 YYNGEE. CDR3 in DNA: TGTGCCAGCAGCCCGGGGGGGTGGTCCTACAATGAGCAGTTCTTC. This codes for CASSPGGWSYNEQFF.

The chain joins TRBV15 to TRBJ2-1; D is perhaps TRBD1 (6 bases). CDR3 length: 16 residues. Trimming left V 3 bases short and J 0 bases short, with 12 bases between. Germline V gives CDR1 LNHNV, CDR2 YYDKDF (reference sequence). The CDR3 region has the DNA TGTGCCACCAGCAGTGGGAAGGGGGACTCCTACAATGAGCAGTTCTTC. The encoded protein is CATSSGKGDSYNEQFF.

V and J are TRBV7-9 and TRBJ1-2; D is ambiguous. The CDR3 sequence is 17 residues long. Germline V gene sequence: CDR1 SEHNR, CDR2 FQNEAQ (reference sequence). Trimming pared 6 bases from V and 3 bases from J, leaving 23 bases between. Here the CDR3 reads CASRGAGYGPRDYGYTF. The CDR3 DNA sequence: TGTGCCAGCAGAGGAGCGGGCTACGGACCTCGGGACTATGGCTACACCTTC.

The rearrangement links TRBV18 to TRBJ2-7; D gene ambiguous. The CDR3 sequence is 14 residues long. The germline V gene has CDR1 KGHSH and CDR2 LQKENI. The germline V and J ends were trimmed by 7 bases and 0 bases, with 13 bases remaining between them. Written as DNA, the CDR3 is TGTGCCAGCTTCACCCGAAGTTACTCCTACGAGCAGTACTTC. Amino acid sequence: CASFTRSYSYEQYF. The full variable domain, its missing parts supplied by reference TRBV18 and TRBJ2-7, is NAGVMQNPRHLVRRRGQEARLRCSPMKGHSHVYWYRQLPEEGLKFMVYLQKENIIDESGMPKERFSAEFPKEGPSILRIQQVVRGDSAAYFCASFTRSYSYEQYFGPGTRLTVT.

This clone has a single count. The rearrangement joins TRBV10-2 to TRBJ1-1; D perhaps matches TRBD1 (6 bases). Trimming removed 2 bases from V and 0 bases from J, with 16 bases in between. The CDR3 length is 17 residues. Germline V lookup: CDR1 WSHSY, CDR2 SAAADI. The DNA of the CDR3 is TGCGCCAGCAGTGAGCCGGGGGCTTTTCCCATGAACACTGAAGCTTTCTTT. This sequence encodes CASSEPGAFPMNTEAFF.

The CDR3 nucleotides are TGTGCCAGCAGGGACAGCCTGGGCAATCAGCCCCAGCATTTT. It yields the protein CASRDSLGNQPQHF. The chain employs TRBV2 and TRBJ1-5; D perhaps matches TRBD1 (6 bases). Germline-derived CDR1 and CDR2 are SNHLY and FYNNEI. V lost 6 bases and J lost 2, with 11 bases in between. CDR3 length equals 14 residues.

This chain links TRBV27 with TRBJ1-5; 9 nucleotides align to TRBD1. Germline V CDR1 and CDR2: MNHEY, SMNVEV (reference sequence). The CDR3 is made up of 14 amino acids. The trim removed 5 bases at V and 6 bases at J, leaving 5 bases unmatched. The CDR3: CASSPGQGFQPQHF. The DNA of the CDR3 is TGTGCCAGCAGTCCGGGACAGGGCTTTCAGCCCCAGCATTTT.

V is TRBV16 and J is TRBJ2-3, with 10 bases matching TRBD2. After removal of 3 bases from V and 2 bases from J, the junction contained 5 bases not matched to a gene. This CDR3 spans 16 amino acids. Per germline, CDR1 KGHSY and CDR2 FQNENV. CDR3 sequence reads: CASSQSTSGITDTQYF. The CDR3 nucleotides read TGTGCCAGCAGCCAGTCAACTAGCGGGATCACAGATACGCAGTATTTT. Together with reference TRBV16 and TRBJ2-3, the CDR3 gives the full variable domain: GEEVAQTPKHLVRGEGQKAKLYCAPIKGHSYVFWYQQVLKNEFKFLISFQNENVFDETGMPKERFSAKCLPNSPCSLEIQATKLEDSAVYFCASSQSTSGITDTQYFGPGTRLTVL.

J is TRBJ2-1 and V is TRBV5-1; 10 bases match TRBD2. Germline V CDR1 and CDR2: SGHRS, YFSETQ. With 4 bases clipped from V and 9 bases from J, the junction kept 10 bases outside the gene matches. The CDR3 covers 15 residues. The CDR3 protein is CASSPPAGGLGEQFF. As DNA, the CDR3 is TGCGCCAGCAGCCCGCCAGCGGGGGGGCTAGGTGAGCAGTTCTTC. Full variable domain (outside the CDR3, taken from reference TRBV5-1 and TRBJ2-1): KAGVTQTPRYLIKTRGQQVTLSCSPISGHRSVSWYQQTPGQGLQFLFEYFSETQRNKGNFPGRFSGRQFSNSRSEMNVSTLELGDSALYLCASSPPAGGLGEQFFGPGTRLTVL.

The rearrangement joins TRBV7-2 to TRBJ2-7, with D possibly called TRBD1 or TRBD2 (6 bases each). In germline, CDR1 is SGHTA, CDR2 FQGNSA. The CDR3 is 18 amino acids. Trimming removed 2 bases from V and 4 bases from J, with 24 bases in between. The CDR3 here is CASSLRQAGSSGAYEQYF. The CDR3 DNA sequence: TGTGCCAGCAGCTTAAGGCAGGCCGGCAGCTCGGGGGCTTACGAGCAGTACTTC. Combining the CDR3 with reference TRBV7-2 and TRBJ2-7 gives the whole variable domain GAGVSQSPSNKVTEKGKDVELRCDPISGHTALYWYRQSLGQGLEFLIYFQGNSAPDKSGLPSDRFSAERTGGSVSTLTIQRTQQEDSAVYLCASSLRQAGSSGAYEQYFGPGTRLTVT.

The rearrangement uses TRBV7-8 and TRBJ2-7; 12 nucleotides align to TRBD2. V lost 5 bases, J lost 7 bases, and 3 bases stayed unmatched. The CDR3 sequence is 13 residues long. Per the germline V gene, CDR1 is SGHVS and CDR2 is FQNEAQ. CDR3 sequence reads: CASSRLAGVEQYF. The CDR3 bases are TGTGCCAGCAGCCGACTAGCGGGGGTGGAGCAGTACTTC. Full variable domain (outside the CDR3, taken from reference TRBV7-8 and TRBJ2-7): GAGVSQSPRYKVAKRGQDVALRCDPISGHVSLFWYQQALGQGPEFLTYFQNEAQLDKSGLPSDRFFAERPEGSVSTLKIQRTQQEDSAVYLCASSRLAGVEQYFGPGTRLTVT.

The V and J genes are TRBV11-2 and TRBJ2-4; D is possibly TRBD2 (6 bases). CDR3 length equals 17 residues. The V end lost 2 bases, the J end lost 2 bases, and 16 bases lay between the germline ends. Germline loops: CDR1 SGHAT, CDR2 FQNNGV. CDR3 residues: CASSLTGTRETKNIQYF. The CDR3 DNA follows: TGTGCCAGCAGCTTAACCGGGACTCGGGAGACCAAAAACATTCAGTACTTC.

V and J are TRBV4-2 and TRBJ2-2; D is unclear. The V end was cut by 0 bases, the J end by 6 bases, with 11 bases between. The germline CDR1 and CDR2 sequences are LGHNA and YNFKEQ. The CDR3 sequence is 15 residues long. This CDR3 reads CASSQEPLGPGELFF. The DNA for the CDR3 is TGTGCCAGCAGCCAAGAGCCTCTCGGCCCCGGGGAGCTGTTTTTT.

CDR3 sequence reads: CASIGGNTEAFF. Written as DNA, the CDR3 is TGTGCCAGCATCGGGGGGAACACTGAAGCTTTCTTT. The V gene is TRBV2, the J gene TRBJ1-1; possible D gene TRBD1, 5 bases. The V gene lost 7 bases and the J gene lost 1 base, with 7 bases spanning the gap. The CDR3 has 12 amino acids. Germline CDR1 and CDR2: SNHLY and FYNNEI. The full variable domain, in which reference TRBV2 and TRBJ1-1 provide the parts outside the CDR3, is EPEVTQTPSHQVTQMGQEVILRCVPISNHLYFYWYRQILGQKVEFLVSFYNNEISEKSEIFDDQFSVERPDGSNFTLKIRSTKLEDSAMYFCASIGGNTEAFFGQGTRLTVV.

This clone has just a few counts. The chain links TRBV15 to TRBJ2-7; possible D gene TRBD1, 6 bases. The germline V and J ends were trimmed by 6 bases and 3 bases, with 9 bases remaining between them. Germline V gives CDR1 LNHNV, CDR2 YYDKDF (reference sequence). This CDR3 is 12 amino acids long. CDR3 nucleotides: TGTGCCACCAGTGCGGACAGCTACGAGCAGTACTTC. The encoded protein is CATSADSYEQYF.

The rearrangement links TRBV15 to TRBJ2-7; 9 nucleotides agree with TRBD2. Germline lookup yields CDR1 LNHNV and CDR2 YYDKDF (reference sequence). CDR3 length equals 15 residues. The V and J ends lost 1 base and 4 bases, in that order; junction bases with no gene match: 5. The CDR3 here is CATSRGAGGPYEQYF. The CDR3 DNA follows: TGTGCCACCAGCAGAGGGGCGGGAGGGCCGTACGAGCAGTACTTC.

This clone came up once. The chain is built from TRBV11-2 and TRBJ1-2, with D perhaps matching TRBD1 (5 bases). This CDR3 is built from 14 residues. V was clipped by 6 bases and J by 8 bases, with 19 bases between them. Germline lookup yields CDR1 SGHAT and CDR2 FQNNGV. The CDR3 region has the DNA TGTGCCAGCAGTTACGGGGCTGACTTTCGAGGCTACACCTTC. Encoded protein: CASSYGADFRGYTF.

V and J are TRBV2 and TRBJ1-5, with D uncertain. The germline V and J ends were trimmed by 2 bases and 6 bases, with 11 bases remaining between them. The CDR3 loop spans 14 amino acids. The germline V gene has CDR1 SNHLY and CDR2 FYNNEI. The CDR3 protein is CASSEFRGVQPQHF. The CDR3 region has the DNA TGTGCCAGCAGTGAATTCCGTGGGGTTCAGCCCCAGCATTTT.

This rearrangement joins TRBV4-1 to TRBJ2-1; 13 bases fit TRBD2. Per germline, CDR1 MGHRA and CDR2 YSYEKL. The CDR3 contains 16 residues. V was clipped by 0 bases and J by 6 bases; unmatched bases: 2. The CDR3, as DNA: TGCGCCAGCAGCCAAGAACTAGCGGGGGGGTTCAATGAGCAGTTCTTC. Its translation: CASSQELAGGFNEQFF.